This T cell receptor (beta chain) emerged from a study of PD-L1 blockade in urothelial cancer. CDR3 length: 14 residues. The V and J ends lost 3 bases and 5 bases, in that order; junction bases with no gene match: 1. From germline, CDR1 is MDHEN and CDR2 SYDVKM. With regard to this clone: Its antigen remains unknown.

The time point: pretreatment peripheral blood. Profiling relied on immunoSEQ multiplex PCR, and the TCRdb table lists in-frame clones only, not all of them. The sample consists of about 76,000 clones, 90% of them appearing once. The study, taken as a whole, reports: Blood TCR clonality below the median before treatment was a predictor of better survival.

This sample comprised PBMCs, obtained around atezolizumab (anti-PD-L1) treatment. V and J are TRBV28 and TRBJ2-5, with 12 bases that match TRBD2. The source of this sequence is a man aged 65 to 79 with urothelial cancer. CDR3 region: CASSLTSGSETQYF. The CDR3 DNA follows: TGTGCCAGCAGTTTGACTAGCGGGAGCGAGACCCAGTACTTC.